Below, 3 T cell receptor beta chains from the same sample are listed, as sequenced in a study of early T cells in non-severe SARS-CoV-2 infection. One entry per CDR3 protein results from TCRdb running MiXCR on the 5' RACE reads. The sample holds 65,000 to 90,000 distinct CDR3 sequences, around an eighth seen once. Sequencing was done on a sample of whole blood. These receptors were collected from an adult who was a healthcare worker with PCR-confirmed SARS-CoV-2 infection or an uninfected control (not recorded which).

In its sample, this clonotype was seen a few times. V and J are TRBV20-1 and TRBJ2-5; D remains ambiguous. The CDR3 loop spans 12 amino acids. V was shortened by 1 base and J by 5 bases, with 8 bases between the two germline ends. Germline V gene lookup returns CDR1 DFQATT and CDR2 SNEGSKA (reference sequence). Here the CDR3 reads CSARVLGETQYF. Here the CDR3 DNA reads TGCAGTGCTAGAGTCCTCGGGGAGACCCAGTACTTC.

This clonotype has just a few counts. This sequence joins TRBV5-5 and TRBJ2-5; D gene unclear. This CDR3 has 14 residues. Trimming removed 1 base at V and 1 base at J, with 8 bases between. CDR1 SGHKS and CDR2 YYEKEE come from the germline V gene (reference sequence). The CDR3 DNA reads as TGTGCCAGCAGCTTGATTCACCTCCAAGAGACCCAGTACTTC. Protein sequence: CASSLIHLQETQYF.

The table lists this clonotype with many counts. CDR3 region: CASSSRDSTDTQYF. DNA of the CDR3: TGTGCCAGCAGCTCCCGGGACTCCACAGATACGCAGTATTTT. The genes are TRBV7-9 and TRBJ2-3; D possibly corresponds to TRBD2 (6 bases). The CDR3 extends over 14 amino acids. Trimming stripped 4 bases from V and 2 bases from J, with 10 bases between. Germline assignment: CDR1 SEHNR and CDR2 FQNEAQ (reference sequence).